This entry lists 5 T cell receptor beta chains sequenced from one sample in a study of shared clonotypes between healthy human individuals. Assay: immunoSEQ multiplex PCR; the TCRdb copy retains only in-frame clones and omits some. The table shows 850,000 to 1,200,000 clones, with more than 65% occurring only once. The specimen sequenced was memory CD4+ T cells sorted from blood. The subset here: CD45RA-negative fraction. The receptor set was obtained from a man younger than 30 in good health.

CDR3 loop: CASSYKAVNQPQHF. CDR3 sequence (DNA): TGTGCCAGCAGTTACAAGGCAGTGAATCAGCCCCAGCATTTT. The chain has TRBV6-5 and TRBJ1-5; unclear D gene. The CDR3 consists of 14 residues. CDR1 is MNHEY and CDR2 is SVGAGI in the germline V gene. V shed 2 bases and J shed 4 bases, with 9 bases lying between them.

The V and J genes are TRBV5-1 and TRBJ1-1; D ambiguous. The CDR3 contains 15 residues. Germline lookup yields CDR1 SGHRS and CDR2 YFSETQ. V was trimmed by 5 bases and J by 2 bases, leaving 16 bases between them. The CDR3 nucleotides read TGCGCCAGCAGTCCCACCACGGGATCTAACACTGAAGCTTTCTTT. Residues: CASSPTTGSNTEAFF.

The DNA of the CDR3 is TGTGCCAGTAGTGAAAATAGCAGGGGTTTCGGGGAAAAACTGTTTTTT. It is translated as CASSENSRGFGEKLFF. V usage is TRBV19 and J usage is TRBJ1-4, with D possibly matching TRBD1 (6 bases). This CDR3 is 16 amino acids long. V lost 5 bases and J lost 8, with 21 bases in between. Germline-derived CDR1 and CDR2 are LNHDA and SQIVND (reference sequence).

This rearrangement joins TRBV4-1 to TRBJ1-2; 11 nucleotides match TRBD1. Germline CDR1 MGHRA, CDR2 YSYEKL. This CDR3 is built from 17 residues. After removal of 4 bases from V and 4 bases from J, the junction contained 11 bases not matched to a gene. The CDR3 coding sequence is TGCGCCAGCAGCCCTCAAGAACGGGACAGGGGGACCTATGGCTACACCTTC. Protein sequence: CASSPQERDRGTYGYTF.

A note on this clone: One junction end disagrees with the germline gene, perhaps due to a read error. V usage is TRBV5-8 and J usage is TRBJ2-7; D might be TRBD2 (6 bases). Germline lookup yields CDR1 SGHTS and CDR2 YDEGEE. CDR3 length: 13 residues. The CDR3 protein is CASSSPRPSGPDF. The CDR3 DNA reads as TGTGCCAGCAGCTCCCCAAGACCCAGCGGGCCGGATTTC.